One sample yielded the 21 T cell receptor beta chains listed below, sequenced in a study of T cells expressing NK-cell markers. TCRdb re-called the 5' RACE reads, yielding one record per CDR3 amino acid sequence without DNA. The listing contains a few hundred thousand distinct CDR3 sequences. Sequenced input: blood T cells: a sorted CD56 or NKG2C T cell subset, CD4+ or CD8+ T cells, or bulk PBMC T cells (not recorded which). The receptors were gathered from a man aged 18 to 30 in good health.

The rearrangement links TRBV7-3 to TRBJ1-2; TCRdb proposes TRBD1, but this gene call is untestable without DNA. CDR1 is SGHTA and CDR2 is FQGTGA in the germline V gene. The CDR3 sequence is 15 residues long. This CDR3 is CASSSRTGAEDGYTF.

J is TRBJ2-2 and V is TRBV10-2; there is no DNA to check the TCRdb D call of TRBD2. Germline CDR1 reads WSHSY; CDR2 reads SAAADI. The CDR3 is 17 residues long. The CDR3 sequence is CASRRTSGRQNTGELFF.

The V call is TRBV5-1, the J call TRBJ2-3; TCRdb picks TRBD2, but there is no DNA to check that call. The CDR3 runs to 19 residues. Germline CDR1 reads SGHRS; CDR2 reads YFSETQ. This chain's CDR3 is CASSLVASGSPSYTDTQYF.

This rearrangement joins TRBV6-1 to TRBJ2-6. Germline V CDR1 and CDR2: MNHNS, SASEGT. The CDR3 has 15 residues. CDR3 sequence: CASTQFKGGANVLTF.

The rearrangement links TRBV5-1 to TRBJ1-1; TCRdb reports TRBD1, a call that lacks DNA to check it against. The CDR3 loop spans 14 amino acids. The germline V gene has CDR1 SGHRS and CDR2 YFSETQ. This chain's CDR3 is CASSVDRVRTEAFF.

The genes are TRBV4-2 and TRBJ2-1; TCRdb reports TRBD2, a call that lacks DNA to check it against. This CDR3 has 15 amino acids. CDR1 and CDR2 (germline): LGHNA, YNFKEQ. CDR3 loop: CASSHSGNTYNEQFF.

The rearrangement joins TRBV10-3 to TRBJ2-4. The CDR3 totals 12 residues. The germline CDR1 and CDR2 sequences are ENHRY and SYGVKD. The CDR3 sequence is CAISESNRVQYF.

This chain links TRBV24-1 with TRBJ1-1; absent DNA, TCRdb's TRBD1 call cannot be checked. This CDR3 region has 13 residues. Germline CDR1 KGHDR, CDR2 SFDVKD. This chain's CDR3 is CATRDRQGIEAFF.

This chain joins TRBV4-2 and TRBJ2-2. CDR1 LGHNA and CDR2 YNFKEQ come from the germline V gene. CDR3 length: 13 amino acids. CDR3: CASSPRNGGELFF.

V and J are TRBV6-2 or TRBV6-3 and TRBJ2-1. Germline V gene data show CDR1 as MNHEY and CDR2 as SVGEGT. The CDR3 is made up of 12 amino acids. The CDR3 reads CASSYRRGEQFF.

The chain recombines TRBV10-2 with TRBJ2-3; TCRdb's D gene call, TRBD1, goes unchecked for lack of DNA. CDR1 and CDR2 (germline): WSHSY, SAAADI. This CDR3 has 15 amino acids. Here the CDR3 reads CASRKTGHETDTQYF.

CDR3 region: CASSSPDRGLTNEKLFF. V and J are TRBV6-5 and TRBJ1-4; TCRdb selects TRBD1, and the lack of DNA leaves this call unchecked. Germline V CDR1 and CDR2: MNHEY, SVGAGI. The CDR3 spans 17 residues.

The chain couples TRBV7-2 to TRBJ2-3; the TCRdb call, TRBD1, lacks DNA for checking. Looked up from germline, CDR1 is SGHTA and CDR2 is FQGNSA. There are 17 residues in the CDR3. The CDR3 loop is CASSLNWGRGSTDTQYF.

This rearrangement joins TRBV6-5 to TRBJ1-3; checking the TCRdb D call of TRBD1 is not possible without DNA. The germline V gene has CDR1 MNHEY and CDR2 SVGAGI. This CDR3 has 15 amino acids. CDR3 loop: CASSWRGDSGNTIYF.

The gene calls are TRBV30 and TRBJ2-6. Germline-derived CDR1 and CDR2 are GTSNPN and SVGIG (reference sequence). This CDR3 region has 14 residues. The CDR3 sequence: CAWSVLSGANVLTF.

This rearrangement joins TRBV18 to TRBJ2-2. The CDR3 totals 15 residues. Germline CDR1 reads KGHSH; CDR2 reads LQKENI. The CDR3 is CASSQIGSNTGELFF.

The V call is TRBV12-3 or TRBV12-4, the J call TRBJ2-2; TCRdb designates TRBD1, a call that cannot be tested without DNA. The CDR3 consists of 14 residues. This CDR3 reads CASSGTGRFGELFF.

This chain's CDR3 is CASGPGGSAGYNEQFF. This chain uses TRBV7-6 with TRBJ2-1; no DNA is available, so the TRBD2 call from TCRdb remains unchecked. The CDR3 is 16 residues long. Germline V gene data show CDR1 as SGHVS and CDR2 as FNYEAQ.

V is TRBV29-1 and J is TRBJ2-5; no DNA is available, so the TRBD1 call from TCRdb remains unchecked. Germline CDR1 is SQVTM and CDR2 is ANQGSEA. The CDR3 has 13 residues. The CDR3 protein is CSVGLAPGETQYF.

The CDR3 sequence is CASSLGAGPGELFF. The chain couples TRBV7-3 to TRBJ2-2; TCRdb's D gene call, TRBD1, goes unchecked for lack of DNA. The CDR3 has 14 residues. Per the germline V gene, CDR1 is SGHTA and CDR2 is FQGTGA.

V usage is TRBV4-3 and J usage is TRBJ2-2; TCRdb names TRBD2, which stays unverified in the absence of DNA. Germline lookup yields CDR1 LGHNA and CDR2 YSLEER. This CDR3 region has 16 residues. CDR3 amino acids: CASSQDLEAGTGELFF.